This T cell receptor (beta chain) was sequenced during a study of blood T cell repertoires in COVID-19. Study-level background: Acute and convalescent COVID-19 specimens originated in the United States, Italy and Spain. Sample material is recorded as cDNA or gDNA derived from T cells, B-cell-depleted T cells, or PBMCs.

Germline CDR1 is LNHDA and CDR2 is SQIVND (reference sequence). Trimming removed 6 bases from V and 10 bases from J; junction bases left unmatched: 7. The CDR3 contains 13 residues. Original processing notes: The assay estimated nucleated cells by amplifying reference gene primers. Produced via immunoSEQ multiplex PCR; TCRdb's table is partial and in-frame only. V and J calls and clone size are those listed in that table; D and trimming were worked out from the DNA. The table includes about 150,000 clones, 82% detected once. The TCR sequence derives from a human donor with acute or convalescent COVID-19. The donor label of this sample is uncertain. The chain combines TRBV19 with TRBJ2-1, with 9 nucleotides matching TRBD1. The sequencing sample was made of peripheral blood. The DNA of the CDR3 is TGTGCCAGTAGGAAGGTGGGACAGGGCGAGCAGTTCTTC. Encoded protein: CASRKVGQGEQFF.